This TCR beta chain emerged from a study of early T cells in non-severe SARS-CoV-2 infection. Turning to the study itself: Sequencing of unsorted whole blood was done on bulk RNA, leaving chains unpaired. Overall study findings and caveats: There was a bias toward anti-spike CD8 responses in VDJdb matching, which missed private and CD4 specificities.

The V end was cut by 4 bases, the J end by 3 bases, with 15 bases between. This CDR3 has 14 residues. Germline lookup yields CDR1 DFQATT and CDR2 SNEGSKA (reference sequence). Each cDNA molecule carried a unique molecular identifier. TCRdb ran MiXCR on the 5' RACE reads and lists one entry per CDR3 protein. The data hold over 25,000 distinct CDR3 sequences, with 4.6% observed a single time. Ten or more counts support this clonotype. Its antigen is still unknown. The clonotype was recovered from an adult who was a healthcare worker with PCR-confirmed SARS-CoV-2 infection or an uninfected control (not recorded which). Sequencing was carried out using whole blood. This chain connects TRBV20-1 to TRBJ2-5, with D possibly called TRBD1 or TRBD2 (5 bases each). The CDR3 is CSATPGPLKETQYF. CDR3 nucleotides: TGCAGTGCTACACCGGGGCCGTTGAAAGAGACCCAGTACTTC.